The 2 T cell receptor beta chains below come from one sample, sequenced in a study of T cells in Graves' hyperthyroidism and ophthalmopathy. RNA transcripts provided the source from which TCR beta CDR3 regions were amplified. Using the HTBI primer set, a first-round RT-PCR was run on the TCR CDR3. One entry per CDR3 protein results from TCRdb running MiXCR on the multiplex PCR reads. The repertoire includes nearly 750,000 distinct CDR3 sequences, about 35% of them detected once, and less than 40% sits in the top ten. The material sequenced was blood. The receptors shown here come from a woman in her forties with Graves' hyperthyroidism.

The chain uses TRBV7-2 and TRBJ2-2, with D possibly TRBD1 on 5 matching bases. V lost 2 bases, J lost 8 bases, and 18 bases lay in between. The V gene's germline CDR1 is SGHTA and CDR2 FQGNSA. This CDR3 has 16 amino acids. The CDR3 sequence is CASSLLRMDKTGELFF. The DNA of the CDR3 is TGTGCCAGCAGCTTATTGCGGATGGACAAGACAGGGGAGCTGTTTTTT.

This clonotype was detected a few times. This rearrangement joins TRBV7-2 to TRBJ1-1; 9 bases are a match to TRBD1. The CDR3 totals 13 residues. The junction had 8 bases not matched to a gene; V was cut back by 8 bases and J by 7 bases. Germline CDR1 reads SGHTA; CDR2 reads FQGNSA. The CDR3 bases are TGTGCCAGCTCAACAGGACAGGGGAATGAAGCTTTCTTT. Translation gives CASSTGQGNEAFF.